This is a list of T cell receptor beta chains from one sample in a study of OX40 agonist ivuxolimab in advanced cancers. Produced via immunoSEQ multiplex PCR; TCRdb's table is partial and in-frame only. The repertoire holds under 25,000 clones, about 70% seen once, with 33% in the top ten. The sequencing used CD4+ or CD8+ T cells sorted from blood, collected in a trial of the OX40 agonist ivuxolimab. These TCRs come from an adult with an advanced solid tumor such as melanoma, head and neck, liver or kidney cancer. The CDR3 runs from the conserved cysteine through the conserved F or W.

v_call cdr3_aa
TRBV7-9 CASSLGGRGEVTYGYTF
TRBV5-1 CASSLQGLFPPRELFF
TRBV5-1 CASSLVSVLNTEAFF
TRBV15 CATSTGRTANTGELFF
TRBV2 CASSEYLPPEAFF
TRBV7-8 CASSLSHRLDLPSYEQYF
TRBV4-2 CASSQVMVSDEQYF
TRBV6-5 CASGPFGYETEKLFF
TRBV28 CASSLDRSYSNQPQHF
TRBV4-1 CASSQDPDPSSYEQYF
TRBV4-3 CASSQDEAGGRYNEQFF
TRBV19 CASSVPTGTLYNEQFF
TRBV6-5 CASSYSGGRIYEQYF
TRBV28 CASSQPDRVANYGYTF
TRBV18 CASSPRTATGYTF
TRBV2 CASSDTPGELFF
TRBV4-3 CASSQGEGGQPQHF
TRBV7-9 CASSLGGAEAFF
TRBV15 CATSRESTGTQLDGSPLHF
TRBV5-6 CASSFDGGYGSQETQYF
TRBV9 CASSVGQDWAYNEQFF
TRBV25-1 CASSEFAGGPEQFF
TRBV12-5 CASGFNRPLSYEQYF
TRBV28 CASSSETGGSPTDTQYF
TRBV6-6 CASSYSSRANYGYTF
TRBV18 CASSAGGQGASPNTGELFF
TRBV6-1 CASREEKLFF
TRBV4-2 CASSQARETQPQHF
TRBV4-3 CASSQVYTGSTEAFF
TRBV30 CAWSHRNEQYF
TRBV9 CASSASDWADTQYF
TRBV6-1 CASSQVESTDTQYF
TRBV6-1 CASSPVGGGYGYTF
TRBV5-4 CASSFIVGRGVNTEAFF
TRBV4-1 CASSQPGRSSYNEQFF
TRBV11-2 CASSLVGPGVVAGELFF
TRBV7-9 CASSHGYEQFF
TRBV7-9 CASSLAQGSDYGYTF
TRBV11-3 CASSLISSGLYNEQFF
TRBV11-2 CASSLDRNGYTF
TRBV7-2 CASSPRTGFLAGPDTQYF
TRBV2 CASRERQYNEQFF
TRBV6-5 CASRREESTGELFF
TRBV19 CASGLAVYNEQFF
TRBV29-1 CSVAGGTDSSYEQYF
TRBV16 CASSPSGPGTYEQYF